These T cell receptor beta chains were read from a single sample in a study of shared clonotypes between healthy human individuals. The assay was immunoSEQ multiplex PCR, and TCRdb's table has in-frame clones only and misses some. This table holds about 2.4 million clones, 93% found once. The sample was naive CD4+ T cells from PBMCs. These receptors were collected from a man aged 18 to 35 in good health. Some clones in this sample may be carry-over from other donors' samples. The CDR3 runs from the conserved cysteine through the conserved F or W. The order of the fields is CDR3 protein, CDR3 DNA, V gene, D gene, J gene, clone size, CDR3 length. The D gene is left open where the match is weak. Clone size is stated in some rows and not others, as once, few, many or a class when expanded.

CDR3aa: CASSLETGTPDTQYF
CDR3nt: TGCGCCAGCAGCTTAGAGACAGGGACCCCAGATACGCAGTATTTT
v_gene: TRBV5-1
d_gene: TRBD1
j_gene: TRBJ2-3
abundance: NA
len: 15

CDR3aa: CASSLFGSTDTQYF
CDR3nt: TGTGCCAGCAGCTTGTTCGGGAGCACAGATACGCAGTATTTT
v_gene: TRBV5-4
d_gene: NA
j_gene: TRBJ2-3
abundance: once
len: 14

CDR3aa: CASRDGGRTYIAKNIQYF
CDR3nt: TGTGCCAGCAGGGACGGCGGGAGGACCTATATAGCCAAAAACATTCAGTACTTC
v_gene: TRBV28
d_gene: TRBD2
j_gene: TRBJ2-4
abundance: NA
len: 18

CDR3aa: CASSPDSSGNTIYF
CDR3nt: TGTGCCAGCAGCCCTGACAGCTCTGGAAACACCATATATTTT
v_gene: TRBV7-9
d_gene: NA
j_gene: TRBJ1-3
abundance: NA
len: 14

CDR3aa: CASRSTGYGYTF
CDR3nt: TGTGCCAGCAGATCGACAGGGTATGGCTACACCTTC
v_gene: TRBV28
d_gene: TRBD1
j_gene: TRBJ1-2
abundance: NA
len: 12

CDR3aa: CASSPRGTGFDEQFF
CDR3nt: TGTGCCAGCAGCCCTAGAGGGACAGGGTTCGATGAGCAGTTCTTC
v_gene: TRBV11-2
d_gene: TRBD1
j_gene: TRBJ2-1
abundance: NA
len: 15

CDR3aa: CASSATASNYGYTF
CDR3nt: TGTGCCAGCAGCGCCACAGCCTCTAACTATGGCTACACCTTC
v_gene: TRBV7-3
d_gene: NA
j_gene: TRBJ1-2
abundance: NA
len: 14

CDR3aa: CASSPLAGGFNEQFF
CDR3nt: TGTGCCAGCAGCCCCCTCGCGGGAGGTTTCAATGAGCAGTTCTTC
v_gene: TRBV11-2
d_gene: TRBD2
j_gene: TRBJ2-1
abundance: NA
len: 15

CDR3aa: CASSPGDGNQPQHF
CDR3nt: TGTGCCAGCTCACCAGGGGATGGCAATCAGCCCCAGCATTTT
v_gene: TRBV18
d_gene: NA
j_gene: TRBJ1-5
abundance: NA
len: 14

CDR3aa: CASSSAPLRHEQYF
CDR3nt: TGTGCCAGCAGCTCCGCACCCCTCAGGCACGAGCAGTACTTC
v_gene: TRBV7-2
d_gene: NA
j_gene: TRBJ2-7
abundance: NA
len: 14

CDR3aa: CSVAGGQGGSSYNEQFF
CDR3nt: TGCAGCGTCGCGGGGGGACAGGGAGGGTCCTCCTACAATGAGCAGTTCTTC
v_gene: TRBV29-1
d_gene: NA
j_gene: TRBJ2-1
abundance: NA
len: 17

CDR3aa: CASSQNYEQYF
CDR3nt: TGTGCCAGCAGCCAAAACTACGAGCAGTACTTC
v_gene: TRBV14
d_gene: NA
j_gene: TRBJ2-7
abundance: NA
len: 11

CDR3aa: CASRERLAPGETQYF
CDR3nt: TGTGCCAGCAGGGAGAGACTAGCCCCCGGGGAGACCCAGTACTTC
v_gene: TRBV28
d_gene: TRBD2
j_gene: TRBJ2-5
abundance: NA
len: 15

CDR3aa: CASTGRNSYEQYF
CDR3nt: TGTGCCAGCACCGGGAGAAATTCCTACGAGCAGTACTTC
v_gene: TRBV18
d_gene: NA
j_gene: TRBJ2-7
abundance: NA
len: 13

CDR3aa: CASSSRTSSGEQYF
CDR3nt: TGTGCCAGCAGCAGCCGGACTAGTTCGGGCGAGCAGTACTTC
v_gene: TRBV7-2
d_gene: TRBD2
j_gene: TRBJ2-7
abundance: NA
len: 14

CDR3aa: CTSSQIPVCEQFF
CDR3nt: TGCACCAGCAGCCAGATACCCGTTTGTGAGCAGTTCTTC
v_gene: TRBV1
d_gene: NA
j_gene: TRBJ2-1
abundance: NA
len: 13

CDR3aa: CASSDGLAGTADEQYF
CDR3nt: TGCGCCAGCAGTGATGGACTAGCGGGGACGGCTGACGAGCAGTACTTC
v_gene: TRBV10-1
d_gene: TRBD2
j_gene: TRBJ2-7
abundance: few
len: 16

CDR3aa: CASTYTGELFF
CDR3nt: TGTGCCAGCACCTACACCGGGGAGCTGTTTTTT
v_gene: TRBV5-6
d_gene: NA
j_gene: TRBJ2-2
abundance: NA
len: 11

CDR3aa: CASSQALPGQGNTEAFF
CDR3nt: TGCGCCAGCAGCCAAGCACTACCGGGACAGGGAAACACTGAAGCTTTCTTT
v_gene: TRBV4-3
d_gene: TRBD1
j_gene: TRBJ1-1
abundance: NA
len: 17

CDR3aa: CASSPPVGGGPQDEQYF
CDR3nt: TGTGCCAGCAGTCCCCCTGTGGGGGGAGGGCCGCAAGACGAGCAGTACTTC
v_gene: TRBV28
d_gene: TRBD2
j_gene: TRBJ2-7
abundance: once
len: 17

CDR3aa: CTSRKKQFSGDSSGANVLTF
CDR3nt: TGCACCAGCAGAAAAAAGCAATTTAGCGGGGATAGCTCTGGGGCCAACGTCCTGACTTTC
v_gene: TRBV1
d_gene: NA
j_gene: TRBJ2-6
abundance: NA
len: 20

CDR3aa: CASCGLAVTGELFF
CDR3nt: TGTGCCAGCTGCGGGCTAGCGGTCACCGGGGAGCTGTTTTTT
v_gene: TRBV2
d_gene: TRBD2
j_gene: TRBJ2-2
abundance: NA
len: 14

CDR3aa: CASSERQNTQYF
CDR3nt: TGTGCCAGCAGTGAAAGGCAAAATACGCAGTATTTT
v_gene: TRBV6-1
d_gene: NA
j_gene: TRBJ2-3
abundance: NA
len: 12

CDR3aa: CASSGRTSSDTQYF
CDR3nt: TGCGCCAGCAGCGGAAGGACTAGTTCAGATACGCAGTATTTT
v_gene: TRBV5-1
d_gene: TRBD2
j_gene: TRBJ2-3
abundance: NA
len: 14

CDR3aa: CASSQDHPGSSSYNEQFF
CDR3nt: TGTGCCAGCAGCCAGGATCACCCCGGGAGTAGCTCCTACAATGAGCAGTTCTTC
v_gene: TRBV4-2
d_gene: NA
j_gene: TRBJ2-1
abundance: NA
len: 18